Following are 5 T cell receptor beta chains from one sample sequenced in a study of blood T cells in healthy people across ages. Primers used in a second PCR of roughly 6 to 11 cycles were a sample-barcoded 5' primer and a J-beta primer mix. TCRdb fed the 5' RACE reads into MiXCR, producing one record per CDR3 protein. The sample holds fewer than 2 million distinct CDR3 sequences, about two fifths seen once. The sequencing input was blood. The receptor source for this set is a human donor in good health.

V usage is TRBV12-3 or TRBV12-4 and J usage is TRBJ2-3; perhaps TRBD2 as D (5 bases). This CDR3 has 14 residues. The V end lost 5 bases, the J end lost 6 bases, and 15 bases lay between the germline ends. CDR3 in DNA: TGTGCCAGCAGTCCGCGAGGGATATCTGATACGCAGTATTTT. It encodes CASSPRGISDTQYF.

About this clonotype: The junction and the germline gene differ at one end; a read error may be behind it. The chain links TRBV20-1 to TRBJ1-6, with 9 bases matching TRBD1. CDR1 is DFQATT and CDR2 is SNEGSKA in the germline V gene (reference sequence). This CDR3 is 14 amino acids long. The CDR3 DNA reads TGCAGTGCTAGTGGGACAGGGATTTATTCACCCCCCCACTTT. Translation gives CSASGTGIYSPPHF.

This clonotype turned up a few times. The chain joins TRBV29-1 to TRBJ1-2; TRBD1 agrees at 7 bases. The CDR3 loop spans 13 amino acids. The V segment lost 6 bases and the J segment 1 base; nucleotides outside the gene matches: 5. Germline V CDR1 and CDR2: SQVTM, ANQGSEA. In DNA form, the CDR3 reads TGCAGCGTCTTACAGGGGCATAACTATGGCTACACCTTC. It specifies CSVLQGHNYGYTF.

The CDR3 here is CASRQGRLTRMGTEAFF. The CDR3 DNA reads TGTGCCAGCCGTCAAGGCCGACTTACCAGAATGGGCACTGAAGCTTTCTTT. The gene calls are TRBV7-9 and TRBJ1-1; D not resolved. Germline loops: CDR1 SEHNR, CDR2 FQNEAQ (reference sequence). With 8 bases removed from V and 4 bases from J, the gap between germline ends came to 26 bases. CDR3 length equals 17 residues.

A single count supports this clonotype. The chain joins TRBV7-2 to TRBJ1-2, with 8 positions matching TRBD1. Germline lookup yields CDR1 SGHTA and CDR2 FQGNSA. CDR3 length: 13 amino acids. V was clipped by 1 base and J by 10 bases; unmatched bases: 5. CDR3 amino acids: CASSLGQGLDYTF. The DNA of the CDR3 is TGTGCCAGCAGCTTAGGACAGGGGTTGGACTACACCTTC.